This T cell receptor beta chain came from a study of T cell responses to AZD1222 COVID-19 vaccine. Assay used: immunoSEQ multiplex PCR; TCRdb lists only in-frame clones, some missing. The data show approximately 140,000 clones, around 89% seen once. General study results and limits: The donor group comprised mostly white British people and more females; the analysis possibly underestimated clonal diversity. Nearly half of spike-specific TCRs reportedly target unmutated variant regions.

For this clone: Its antigen is not identified.

Per the germline V gene, CDR1 is SGHTA and CDR2 is FQGNSA. The CDR3 runs 16 residues. V shed 1 base and J 5 bases; nucleotides not matched to a gene: 5. The sequencing used peripheral blood, collected on day 0 of AZD1222 vaccination. V is TRBV7-2 and J is TRBJ2-5, with 12 bases aligning to TRBD2. This receptor was taken from an adult in good health. Here the CDR3 DNA reads TGTGCCAGCAGCTTAGGCCTAGCGGGGGGGAGGGAGACCCAGTACTTC. Its translation: CASSLGLAGGRETQYF.